The 18 T cell receptor beta chains given below trace back to one sample, sequenced in a study of shared clonotypes between healthy human individuals (dated by TCRdb to about 2020). Library prep was done by the immunoSEQ multiplex PCR assay. Entries here come from immuneACCESS through TCRdb and include only in-frame sequences with V and J called. Some clones fail to appear in such tables; in the studies checked, an unresolved V gene covers under half of the shortfall, and the cause of the remainder is unknown. Recorded for this sample are about 2,500,000 clones; approximately 92% of them occurred a single time. Around 0.15% of the sample is in the top ten clones. The specimen sequenced was naive CD4+ T cells sorted from blood. Per the publication, the cell subset or site label means: CD45RA+ positively selected. Receptors were obtained from a man younger than 35 in good health.

The chain uses TRBV6-5 and TRBJ1-1, with D hard to call. This CDR3 comprises 15 residues. Germline V CDR1 and CDR2: MNHEY, SVGAGI. Trimming removed 0 bases from V and 3 bases from J, with 11 bases in between. CDR3 protein: CASSYSTHLDTEAFF. DNA of the CDR3: TGTGCCAGCAGTTACTCGACACACCTGGACACTGAAGCTTTCTTT.

This clone was seen only once. The chain employs TRBV11-2 and TRBJ1-5; D is undetermined. V was cut by 4 bases and J by 8 bases, with 12 bases left in between. CDR3 size: 13 residues. Germline CDR1 SGHAT, CDR2 FQNNGV. The CDR3 DNA sequence: TGTGCCAGCAGCTCAATTAACACGGAGCCCCAGCATTTT. Translation: CASSSINTEPQHF.

The V and J genes are TRBV9 and TRBJ2-7; unclear D gene. This CDR3 is 16 amino acids long. Trimming removed 0 bases at V and 6 bases at J, with 19 bases between. CDR1 is SGDLS, CDR2 YYNGEE, per germline. Here the CDR3 reads CASSVDYGRSTGEQYF. CDR3 DNA sequence: TGTGCCAGCAGCGTAGATTACGGGCGGTCGACTGGCGAGCAGTACTTC. The full variable domain, completed using reference TRBV9 and TRBJ2-7, is DSGVTQTPKHLITATGQRVTLRCSPRSGDLSVYWYQQSLDQGLQFLIQYYNGEERAKGNILERFSAQQFPDLHSELNLSSLELGDSALYFCASSVDYGRSTGEQYFGPGTRLTVT.

V is TRBV18 and J is TRBJ2-2, with D hard to call. The CDR3 is 17 amino acids. V was clipped by 0 bases and J by 5 bases, with 16 bases between them. Germline V CDR1 and CDR2: KGHSH, LQKENI. CDR3 region: CASSPPKSTHQTGELFF. CDR3 sequence (DNA): TGTGCCAGCTCACCACCCAAAAGCACTCACCAAACCGGGGAGCTGTTTTTT.

The chain links TRBV27 to TRBJ1-6; 9 bases match TRBD1. This CDR3 region has 16 residues. CDR1 is MNHEY and CDR2 is SMNVEV in the germline V gene (reference sequence). With V trimmed by 6 bases and J by 6 bases, 9 bases remained unmatched. CDR3: CASSPDRGGFNSPLHF. The CDR3 DNA reads TGTGCCAGCAGCCCGGACAGGGGAGGTTTTAATTCACCCCTCCACTTT.

Notes on this clone: The sample holds other DNA sequences that translate to the same CDR3. The chain is built from TRBV19 and TRBJ2-2; no definite D call. Trimming took off 1 base at V and 4 bases at J, with 4 bases between the two ends. There are 13 residues in the CDR3. The germline V gene has CDR1 LNHDA and CDR2 SQIVND (reference sequence). The CDR3 nucleotides read TGTGCCAGTAGTATAGGAGGCACCGGGGAGCTGTTTTTT. Translating gives CASSIGGTGELFF.

The rearrangement uses TRBV6-5 and TRBJ1-5; D not certain. Deletions cut 6 bases from V and 7 bases from J, with 16 bases between. This CDR3 is built from 14 residues. The germline gives CDR1 MNHEY, CDR2 SVGAGI. The DNA of the CDR3 is TGTGCCAGCAGATCCAAATTACGACGCCAGCCCCAGCATTTT. Amino acid sequence: CASRSKLRRQPQHF.

The CDR3 reads CAWSVQHPGAFF. In DNA form, the CDR3 reads TGTGCCTGGAGTGTTCAACACCCTGGAGCTTTCTTT. V and J are TRBV30 and TRBJ1-1; no definite D call. The length of the CDR3 is 12 residues. Trimming pared 0 bases from V and 10 bases from J, leaving 12 bases between. CDR1 is GTSNPN, CDR2 SVGIG, per germline (reference sequence).

The chain joins TRBV5-8 to TRBJ1-1; D gene ambiguous. The CDR3 loop spans 13 amino acids. Germline assignment: CDR1 SGHTS and CDR2 YDEGEE. V lost 4 bases, J lost 5 bases, and 12 bases lay in between. The CDR3 DNA reads TGTGCCAGCAGCCTTACCTGGAGAACTGAAGCTTTCTTT. It is translated as CASSLTWRTEAFF. The full variable domain, completed using reference TRBV5-8 and TRBJ1-1, is EAGVTQSPTHLIKTRGQQATLRCSPISGHTSVYWYQQALGLGLQFLLWYDEGEERNRGNFPPRFSGRQFPNYSSELNVNALELEDSALYLCASSLTWRTEAFFGQGTRLTVV.

The J gene is TRBJ2-1, the V gene TRBV4-3; D is perhaps TRBD2 (5 bases). CDR3 length: 15 amino acids. Deletions cut 4 bases from V and 0 bases from J, with 10 bases between. Germline loops: CDR1 LGHNA, CDR2 YSLEER. The chain's CDR3 is CASSLGGSSYNEQFF. The CDR3 DNA reads TGCGCCAGCAGCCTCGGTGGGAGCTCCTACAATGAGCAGTTCTTC.

V usage is TRBV4-3 and J usage is TRBJ2-7; D possibly corresponds to TRBD2 (5 bases). The CDR3 is made up of 15 amino acids. The germline V and J ends were trimmed by 1 base and 2 bases, with 12 bases remaining between them. Looked up from germline, CDR1 is LGHNA and CDR2 is YSLEER. The CDR3, as DNA: TGCGCCAGCAGCCAAGGGACGAGCGGACCCTACGAGCAGTACTTC. Translated, it gives CASSQGTSGPYEQYF.

The genes are TRBV27 and TRBJ1-2; D is undetermined. Germline-derived CDR1 and CDR2 are MNHEY and SMNVEV (reference sequence). The CDR3 extends over 13 amino acids. V dropped 6 bases and J dropped 2 bases, with 10 bases sitting between them. The chain's CDR3 is CASRGNENYGYTF. The CDR3 region has the DNA TGTGCCAGCAGGGGAAATGAGAACTATGGCTACACCTTC.

The chain joins TRBV6-5 to TRBJ1-1; D is unresolved. V gave up 0 bases and J gave up 1 base, with 12 bases separating them. CDR3 length: 16 residues. Germline CDR1 and CDR2: MNHEY and SVGAGI. This CDR3 reads CASSYSSVGWNTEAFF. CDR3 nucleotides: TGTGCCAGCAGTTACTCGTCAGTAGGCTGGAACACTGAAGCTTTCTTT.

The chain links TRBV9 to TRBJ2-7; D is unresolved. Looked up from germline, CDR1 is SGDLS and CDR2 is YYNGEE. This CDR3 has 14 amino acids. The germline V and J ends were trimmed by 0 bases and 1 base, with 8 bases remaining between them. The CDR3 coding sequence is TGTGCCAGCAGCGTAGGAGCAGGATCCTACGAGCAGTACTTC. Encoded protein: CASSVGAGSYEQYF. The full variable domain, in which reference TRBV9 and TRBJ2-7 provide the parts outside the CDR3, is DSGVTQTPKHLITATGQRVTLRCSPRSGDLSVYWYQQSLDQGLQFLIQYYNGEERAKGNILERFSAQQFPDLHSELNLSSLELGDSALYFCASSVGAGSYEQYFGPGTRLTVT.

The chain joins TRBV6-5 to TRBJ1-5; no clear D. The CDR3 has 13 amino acids. CDR1 and CDR2 (germline): MNHEY, SVGAGI. Trimming took 6 bases from V and 5 from J, leaving 11 bases between them. The CDR3 region has the DNA TGTGCCAGCAGCCCCCTCCCCCATCAGCCCCAGCATTTT. Protein: CASSPLPHQPQHF.

The chain recombines TRBV28 with TRBJ2-3; TRBD1 agrees at 7 bases. V trimming: 5 bases; J trimming: 9 bases; junction bases outside the gene matches: 2. Germline values: CDR1 MDHEN, CDR2 SYDVKM. The CDR3 runs to 11 residues. In nucleotides, the CDR3 is TGTGCCAGCAGTGAACAGGGGACGCAGTATTTT. This gives the protein CASSEQGTQYF.

The chain is built from TRBV7-3 and TRBJ2-5; D is uncertain. This CDR3 region has 13 residues. Germline V gene data show CDR1 as SGHTA and CDR2 as FQGTGA. V lost 1 base and J 4 bases, leaving 7 bases between the germline ends. The CDR3 nucleotides read TGTGCCAGCAGCTTAATGGTGGGAGAGACCCAGTACTTC. Protein sequence: CASSLMVGETQYF.

The chain is built from TRBV6-5 and TRBJ2-2; TRBD1 might be the D (5 bases). V lost 6 bases and J 6 bases, leaving 8 bases between the germline ends. Germline values: CDR1 MNHEY, CDR2 SVGAGI. The CDR3 sequence is 12 residues long. For the CDR3, the DNA is TGTGCCAGCAGAAACAGGCCCGGGGAGCTGTTTTTT. Protein: CASRNRPGELFF.